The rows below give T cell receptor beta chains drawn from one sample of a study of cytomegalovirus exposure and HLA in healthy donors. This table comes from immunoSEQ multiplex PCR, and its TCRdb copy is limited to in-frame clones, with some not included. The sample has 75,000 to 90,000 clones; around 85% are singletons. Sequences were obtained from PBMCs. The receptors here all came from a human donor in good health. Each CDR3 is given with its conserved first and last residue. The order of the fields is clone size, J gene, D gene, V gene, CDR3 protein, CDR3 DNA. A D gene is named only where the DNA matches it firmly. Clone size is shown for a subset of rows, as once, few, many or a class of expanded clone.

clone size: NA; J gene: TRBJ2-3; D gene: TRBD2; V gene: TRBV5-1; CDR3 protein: CASSLGGLAGGADTQYF; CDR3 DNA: TGCGCCAGCAGCTTGGGGGGACTAGCGGGGGGAGCAGATACGCAGTATTTT
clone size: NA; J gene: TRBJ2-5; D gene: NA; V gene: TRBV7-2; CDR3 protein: CASSLMRGRQETQYF; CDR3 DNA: TGTGCCAGCAGTCTAATGCGGGGACGTCAAGAGACCCAGTACTTC
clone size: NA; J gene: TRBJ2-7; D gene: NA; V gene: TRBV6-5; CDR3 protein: CASSYLGRAGGEQYF; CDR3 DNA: TGTGCCAGCAGTTACCTTGGACGGGCAGGGGGGGAGCAGTACTTC
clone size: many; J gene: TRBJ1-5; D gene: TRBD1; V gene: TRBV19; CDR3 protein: CASSTGTGVATHGGNQPQHF; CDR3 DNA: TGTGCCAGTAGTACCGGGACAGGGGTGGCGACCCATGGCGGCAATCAGCCCCAGCATTTT
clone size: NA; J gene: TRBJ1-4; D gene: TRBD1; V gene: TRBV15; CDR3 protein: CATSREPAGRTGYNEKLFF; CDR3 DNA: TGTGCCACCAGCAGAGAGCCGGCCGGCCGGACAGGGTATAATGAAAAACTGTTTTTT
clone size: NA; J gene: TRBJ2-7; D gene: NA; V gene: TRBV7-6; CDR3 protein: CASSSLQPGASYEQYF; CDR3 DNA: TGTGCCAGCAGCTCCCTACAACCAGGCGCCTCCTACGAGCAGTACTTC
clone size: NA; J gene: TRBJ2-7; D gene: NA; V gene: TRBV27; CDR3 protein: CASSTQTGSPYEQYF; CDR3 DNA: TGTGCCAGCAGTACTCAGACAGGTTCTCCCTACGAGCAGTACTTC
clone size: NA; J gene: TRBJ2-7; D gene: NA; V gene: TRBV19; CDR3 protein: CASSPTGISSYEQYF; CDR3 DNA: TGTGCCAGTAGCCCAACAGGGATCAGCTCCTACGAGCAGTACTTC
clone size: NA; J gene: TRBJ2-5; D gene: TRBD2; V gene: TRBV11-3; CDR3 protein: CASSLGTAGALETQYF; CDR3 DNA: TGTGCCAGCAGCTTAGGTACAGCGGGGGCACTAGAGACCCAGTACTTC
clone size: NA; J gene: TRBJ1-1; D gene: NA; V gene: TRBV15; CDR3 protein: CATSSQKGQGTEAFF; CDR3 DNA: TGTGCCACCAGCAGCCAGAAGGGGCAGGGCACTGAAGCTTTCTTT
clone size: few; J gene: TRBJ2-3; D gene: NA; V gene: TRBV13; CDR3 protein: CASSPDKATQYF; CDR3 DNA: TGTGCCAGCAGCCCGGACAAGGCTACGCAGTATTTT
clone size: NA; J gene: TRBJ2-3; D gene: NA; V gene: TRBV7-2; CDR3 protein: CASSLEWAGALNTQYF; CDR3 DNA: TGTGCCAGCAGCTTAGAATGGGCAGGGGCACTGAATACGCAGTATTTT
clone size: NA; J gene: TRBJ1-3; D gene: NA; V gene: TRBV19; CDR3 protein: CASSTGTRGNTIYF; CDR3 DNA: TGTGCCAGTAGTACCGGGACTAGAGGAAACACCATATATTTT
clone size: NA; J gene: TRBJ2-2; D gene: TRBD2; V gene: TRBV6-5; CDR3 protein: CASSYEGPGGTGELFF; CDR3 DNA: TGTGCCAGCAGTTACGAAGGGCCGGGGGGGACCGGGGAGCTGTTTTTT
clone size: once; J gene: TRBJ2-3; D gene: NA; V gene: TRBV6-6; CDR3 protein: CASSYPESDTQYF; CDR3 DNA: TGTGCCAGCAGTTACCCCGAGTCGGATACGCAGTATTTT
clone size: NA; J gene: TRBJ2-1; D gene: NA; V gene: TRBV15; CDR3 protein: CATSREMGGYNEQFF; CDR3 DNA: TGTGCCACCAGCAGAGAAATGGGGGGTTACAATGAGCAGTTCTTC
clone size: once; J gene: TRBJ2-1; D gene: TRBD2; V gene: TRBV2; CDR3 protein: CASSEDGASGGNEQFF; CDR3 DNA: TGTGCCAGCAGTGAAGACGGAGCTAGCGGGGGAAATGAGCAGTTCTTC
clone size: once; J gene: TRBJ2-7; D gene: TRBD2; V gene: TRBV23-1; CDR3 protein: CASRERGVTYEQYF; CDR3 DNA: TGCGCCAGCAGGGAGCGGGGGGTAACCTACGAGCAGTACTTC
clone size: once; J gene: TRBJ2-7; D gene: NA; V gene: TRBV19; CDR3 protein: CASSIVGHIPYEQYF; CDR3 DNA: TGTGCCAGTAGTATAGTGGGACACATACCCTACGAGCAGTACTTC
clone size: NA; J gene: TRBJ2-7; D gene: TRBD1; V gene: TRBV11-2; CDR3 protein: CASRTTGGVDEQYF; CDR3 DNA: TGTGCCAGCAGGACAACAGGGGGTGTGGACGAGCAGTACTTC
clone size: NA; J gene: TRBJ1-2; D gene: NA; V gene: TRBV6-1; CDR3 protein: CASSEAGAANYGYTF; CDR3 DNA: TGTGCCAGCAGTGAAGCGGGGGCGGCCAACTATGGCTACACCTTC
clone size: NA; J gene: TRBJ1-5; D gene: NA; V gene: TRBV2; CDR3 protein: CASSKDSGNQPQHF; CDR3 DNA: TGTGCCAGCAGTAAGGACAGTGGTAATCAGCCCCAGCATTTT
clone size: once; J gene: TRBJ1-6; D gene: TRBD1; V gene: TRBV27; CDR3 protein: CASSRQGPDSPLHF; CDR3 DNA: TGTGCCAGCAGTCGACAGGGTCCTGATTCACCCCTCCACTTT
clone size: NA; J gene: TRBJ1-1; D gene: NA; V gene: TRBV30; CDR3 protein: CAWSVGGDTEAFF; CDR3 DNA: TGTGCCTGGAGTGTAGGGGGGGACACTGAAGCTTTCTTT
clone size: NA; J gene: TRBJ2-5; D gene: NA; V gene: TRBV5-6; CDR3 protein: CASSPGRALETQYF; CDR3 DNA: TGTGCCAGCAGCCCGGGAAGGGCCCTCGAGACCCAGTACTTC
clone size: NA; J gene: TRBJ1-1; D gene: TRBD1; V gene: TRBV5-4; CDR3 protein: CASSLRDRGLLEAFF; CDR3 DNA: TGTGCCAGCAGCCTCCGGGACAGGGGTCTCCTTGAAGCTTTCTTT
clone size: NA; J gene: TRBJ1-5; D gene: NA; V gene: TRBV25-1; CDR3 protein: CASSAIDSNQPQHF; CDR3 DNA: TGTGCCAGCAGTGCGATAGATAGCAATCAGCCCCAGCATTTT
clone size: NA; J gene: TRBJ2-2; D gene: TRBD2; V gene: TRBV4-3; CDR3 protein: CASSQDSGGVGRFF; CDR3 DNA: TGCGCCAGCAGCCAAGATAGCGGGGGGGTGGGCCGGTTTTTT
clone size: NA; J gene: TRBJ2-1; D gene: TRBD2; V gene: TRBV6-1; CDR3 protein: CASNPELAGKNEQFF; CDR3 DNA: TGTGCCAGCAATCCCGAACTAGCGGGGAAGAATGAGCAGTTCTTC
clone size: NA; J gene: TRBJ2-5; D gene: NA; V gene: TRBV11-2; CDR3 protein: CASSLGVEETQYF; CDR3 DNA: TGTGCCAGCAGCTTAGGCGTAGAAGAGACCCAGTACTTC
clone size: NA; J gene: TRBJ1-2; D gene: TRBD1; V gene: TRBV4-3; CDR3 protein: CASSQGINRDRGDYGYTF; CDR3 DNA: TGCGCCAGCAGCCAAGGGATTAACCGGGACAGGGGAGACTATGGCTACACCTTC
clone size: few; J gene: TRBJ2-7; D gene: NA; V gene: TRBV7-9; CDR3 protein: CASGGLASSYEQYF; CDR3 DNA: TGTGCCAGCGGCGGATTGGCGAGCTCCTACGAGCAGTACTTC
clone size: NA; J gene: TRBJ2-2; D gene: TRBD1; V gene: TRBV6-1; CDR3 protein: CASKLSGGVAGELFF; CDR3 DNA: TGTGCCAGCAAACTTTCAGGGGGCGTCGCCGGGGAGCTGTTTTTT
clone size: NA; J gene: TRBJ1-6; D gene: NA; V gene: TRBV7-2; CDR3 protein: CASSLAGGSRSPLHF; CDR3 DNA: TGTGCCAGCAGCTTAGCGGGGGGGAGTCGATCACCCCTCCACTTT
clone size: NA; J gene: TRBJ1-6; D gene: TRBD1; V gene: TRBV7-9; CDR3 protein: CASSSGQGFYNSPLHF; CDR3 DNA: TGTGCCAGCAGCTCGGGACAGGGGTTCTATAATTCACCCCTCCACTTT
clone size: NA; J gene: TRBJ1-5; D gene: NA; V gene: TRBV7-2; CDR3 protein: CASSLDRTVQPQHF; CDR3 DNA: TGTGCCAGCAGCTTAGACCGGACAGTTCAGCCCCAGCATTTT
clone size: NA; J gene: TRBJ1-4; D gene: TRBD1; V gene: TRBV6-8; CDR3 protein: CASMGTGDEKLFF; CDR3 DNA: TGTGCCAGCATGGGGACAGGGGATGAAAAACTGTTTTTT
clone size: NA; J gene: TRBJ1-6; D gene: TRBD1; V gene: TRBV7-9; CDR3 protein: CASSLGQGFYNSPLHF; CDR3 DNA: TGTGCCAGCAGCCTGGGACAGGGATTCTATAATTCACCCCTCCACTTT
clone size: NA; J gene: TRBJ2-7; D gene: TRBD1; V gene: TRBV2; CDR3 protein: CASSVGQGGASGYF; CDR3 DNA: TGTGCCAGCAGTGTGGGACAGGGTGGGGCCAGCGGGTACTTC
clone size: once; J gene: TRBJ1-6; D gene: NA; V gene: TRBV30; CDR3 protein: CACTGGASPLHF; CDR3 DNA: TGTGCCTGTACGGGAGGAGCTTCACCCCTCCACTTT
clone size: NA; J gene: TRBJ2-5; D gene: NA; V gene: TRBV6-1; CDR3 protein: CASSQGWEETQYF; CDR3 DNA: TGTGCCAGCAGTCAGGGGTGGGAAGAGACCCAGTACTTC
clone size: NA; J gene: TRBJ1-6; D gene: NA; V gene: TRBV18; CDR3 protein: CASSLKGYNSPLHF; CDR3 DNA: TGTGCCAGCTCACTGAAGGGGTATAATTCACCCCTCCACTTT
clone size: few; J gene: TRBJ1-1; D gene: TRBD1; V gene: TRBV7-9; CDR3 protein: CASSPGRGLENTEAFF; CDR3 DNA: TGTGCCAGCAGCCCCGGCAGGGGGCTCGAGAACACTGAAGCTTTCTTT
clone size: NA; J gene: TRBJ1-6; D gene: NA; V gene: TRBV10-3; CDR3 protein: CAITGGGNSPLHF; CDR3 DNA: TGTGCCATCACTGGAGGCGGGAATTCACCCCTCCACTTT
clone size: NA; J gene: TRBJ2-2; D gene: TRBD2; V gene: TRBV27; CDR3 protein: CASSFLAGGGAGELFF; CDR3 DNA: TGTGCCAGCAGTTTCCTAGCGGGGGGAGGGGCCGGGGAGCTGTTTTTT
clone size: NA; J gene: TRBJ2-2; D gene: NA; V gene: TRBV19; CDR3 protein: CASSTSLWRGELFF; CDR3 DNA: TGTGCCAGTAGTACCTCACTGTGGAGGGGGGAGCTGTTTTTT
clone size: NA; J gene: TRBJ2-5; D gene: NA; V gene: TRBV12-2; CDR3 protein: CASRSYLPGQGIETQYF; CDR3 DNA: TGTGCAAGTCGCTCTTACTTGCCGGGACAGGGAATTGAGACCCAGTACTTC
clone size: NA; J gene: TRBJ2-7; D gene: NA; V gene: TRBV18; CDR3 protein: CASSRESSYEQYF; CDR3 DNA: TGTGCCAGCTCACGGGAGAGCTCCTACGAGCAGTACTTC
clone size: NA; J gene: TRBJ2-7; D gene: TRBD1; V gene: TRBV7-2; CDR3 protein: CASSVTGAIYEQYF; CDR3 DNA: TGTGCCAGCAGCGTCACAGGGGCCATTTACGAGCAGTACTTC
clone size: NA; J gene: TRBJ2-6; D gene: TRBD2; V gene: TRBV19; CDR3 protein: CASSIGGSSGANVLTF; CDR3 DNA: TGTGCCAGTAGTATCGGGGGGAGCTCTGGGGCCAACGTCCTGACTTTC
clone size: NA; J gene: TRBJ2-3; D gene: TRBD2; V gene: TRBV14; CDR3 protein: CASSQLAGGPDTQYF; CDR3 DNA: TGTGCCAGCAGCCAACTAGCGGGGGGCCCAGATACGCAGTATTTT
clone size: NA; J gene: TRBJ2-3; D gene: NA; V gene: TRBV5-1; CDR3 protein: CASSLGGRGWDTQYF; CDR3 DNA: TGCGCCAGCAGCTTGGGAGGGCGGGGCTGGGATACGCAGTATTTT
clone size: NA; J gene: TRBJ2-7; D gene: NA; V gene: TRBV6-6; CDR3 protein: CASRTPGAGRSFF; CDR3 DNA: TGTGCCAGCAGAACGCCCGGGGCGGGGCGAAGTTTCTTC